One and the same sample provided the 3 T cell receptor beta chains below, sequenced in a study of blood T cell repertoires in COVID-19. Measured with immunoSEQ multiplex PCR; TCRdb has only the in-frame clones, and not every one. The table shows about 220,000 clones, with 75% to 90% occurring only once. The material sequenced was peripheral blood. These receptors were obtained from a woman between 65 and 79 years old with COVID-19, enrolled during active disease.

This chain connects TRBV18 to TRBJ1-2; TRBD1 matches 10 bases. V lost 1 base and J lost 6; bases outside the gene matches: 5. Germline V gene lookup returns CDR1 KGHSH and CDR2 LQKENI. The CDR3 is made up of 15 amino acids. CDR3: CASSPLGTGVDGYTF. The CDR3, as DNA: TGTGCCAGCTCACCACTGGGGACAGGGGTTGATGGCTACACCTTC.

This rearrangement joins TRBV7-9 to TRBJ2-1; no clear D gene. Germline V gives CDR1 SEHNR, CDR2 FQNEAQ (reference sequence). The CDR3 loop spans 15 amino acids. With 2 bases removed from V and 4 bases from J, the gap between germline ends came to 12 bases. DNA for the CDR3: TGTGCCAGCAGCTTAAATGATCGCGTGTACAATGAGCAGTTCTTC. Translation gives CASSLNDRVYNEQFF.

The chain employs TRBV14 and TRBJ1-1; no reliable D call. This CDR3 has 13 residues. Trimming took 0 bases from V and 9 from J, leaving 11 bases between them. Germline V gives CDR1 SGHDN, CDR2 FVKESK. The CDR3 spells CASSQDRSSQAFF. The CDR3 DNA is TGTGCCAGCAGCCAAGATCGTTCTTCTCAAGCTTTCTTT.